This TCR beta chain was captured by sequencing in a study of T-cell reconstitution after alpha-beta-depleted transplantation in children. Unique molecular identifiers featured in how the TCRbeta library was prepared. Each CDR3 protein is one row after TCRdb ran MiXCR on the PCR reads. This sample yields some 520,000 distinct CDR3 sequences, of which around a third are seen a single time; 2.4% belongs to the top ten. The V gene's germline CDR1 is SGHTA and CDR2 FQGNSA. The CDR3 contains 14 residues. V was clipped by 2 bases and J by 5 bases, with 12 bases between them. The sequencing used PBMCs from the stem cell graft donor, collected from the stem cell graft. The origin of this receptor is a human donor who donated a stem cell graft to a child with aplastic anemia. This chain connects TRBV7-2 to TRBJ2-5; D is unresolved. CDR3 DNA: TGTGCCAGCAGCTTACAACAGCTTGGGGAGACCCAGTACTTC. As protein: CASSLQQLGETQYF.